A selection of T cell receptor beta chains follows, all from one sample in a study of CD8+ T cells in alopecia areata. Produced via immunoSEQ multiplex PCR; TCRdb's table is partial and in-frame only. The sample yields about 200,000 clones, 56% seen once. The sample was CD8+ T cells sorted from blood. The receptor set was obtained from a human donor in good health. The CDR3 runs from the conserved cysteine through the conserved F or W. D genes are given only for firm matches. Part of the rows lack a size; the others show once, few, many or a class for expanded clones.

NA,TRBJ2-3,TRBD1,TRBV5-6,CASSNNRGQDTQYF,TGTGCCAGCAGCAACAACAGGGGGCAAGATACGCAGTATTTT
NA,TRBJ2-1,NA,TRBV5-6,CASSLTGSKSDEQFF,TGTGCCAGCAGCTTGACCGGGTCAAAGAGCGATGAGCAGTTCTTC
NA,TRBJ2-7,NA,TRBV27,CASSQTVSYEQYF,TGTGCCAGCAGCCAGACCGTCAGCTACGAGCAGTACTTC
NA,TRBJ1-2,NA,TRBV7-6,CASSSVPGQPYTF,TGTGCCAGCAGCTCCGTCCCTGGACAGCCATACACCTTC
few,TRBJ2-1,NA,TRBV5-1,CASGMSGPTDGNEQFF,TGCGCCAGCGGAATGTCCGGGCCCACGGACGGCAATGAGCAGTTCTTC
NA,TRBJ2-5,NA,TRBV11-2,CASSLGYGGIQETQYF,TGTGCCAGCAGCTTAGGATATGGGGGGATACAAGAGACCCAGTACTTC
NA,TRBJ2-3,TRBD2,TRBV5-1,CASSLAQGTSPSDTQYF,TGCGCCAGCAGCTTGGCCCAGGGGACTAGCCCCTCAGATACGCAGTATTTT
NA,TRBJ1-1,NA,TRBV9,CASSVGRATEAFF,TGTGCCAGCAGCGTGGGGAGGGCAACTGAAGCTTTCTTT
few,TRBJ2-5,NA,TRBV19,CASSNWGLETQYF,TGTGCCAGTAGTAACTGGGGGCTAGAGACCCAGTACTTC
few,TRBJ2-2,TRBD2,TRBV14,CASSQVTSGDPNTGELFF,TGTGCCAGCAGCCAAGTTACCAGCGGGGACCCTAACACCGGGGAGCTGTTTTTT
NA,TRBJ2-1,NA,TRBV27,CASSFSTGTYNEQFF,TGTGCCAGCAGTTTCTCTACAGGGACCTACAATGAGCAGTTCTTC
once,TRBJ1-2,TRBD1,TRBV23-1,CASSILPRGRNYGYTF,TGCGCCAGCAGTATTCTGCCCAGGGGGCGGAACTATGGCTACACCTTC
NA,TRBJ2-7,NA,TRBV11-2,CASSSPGWGREAYEQYF,TGTGCCAGCAGCTCCCCGGGGTGGGGGCGGGAAGCCTACGAGCAGTACTTC
NA,TRBJ2-7,NA,TRBV2,CASRLLSGKFGEQYF,TGTGCCAGCAGGCTCCTGTCCGGAAAGTTTGGGGAGCAGTACTTC
NA,TRBJ2-1,TRBD2,TRBV27,CASSPGLAKEQFF,TGTGCCAGCAGTCCCGGACTAGCTAAAGAGCAGTTCTTC
NA,TRBJ1-4,NA,TRBV29-1,CSVEVWEKLFF,TGCAGCGTTGAAGTTTGGGAAAAACTGTTTTTT
NA,TRBJ2-6,TRBD1,TRBV13,CASSLTGTGVIGANVLTF,TGTGCCAGCAGCTTGACCGGGACAGGGGTTATTGGGGCCAACGTCCTGACTTTC
once,TRBJ2-7,NA,TRBV4-1,CASSQGSSYEQYF,TGCGCCAGCAGCCAAGGCTCCTCCTACGAGCAGTACTTC
NA,TRBJ2-3,NA,TRBV11-2,CASSTATGSTDTQYF,TGTGCCAGCAGCACTGCGACAGGCTCCACAGATACGCAGTATTTT
NA,TRBJ1-5,NA,TRBV5-6,CASSLGTAVYQPQHF,TGTGCCAGCAGCTTGGGGACAGCCGTTTATCAGCCCCAGCATTTT
NA,TRBJ2-7,NA,TRBV9,CASSGKGGIDEQYF,TGTGCCAGCAGCGGGAAGGGGGGTATCGACGAGCAGTACTTC
NA,TRBJ1-5,NA,TRBV27,CASSPGVYQPQHF,TGTGCCAGCAGTCCAGGGGTCTATCAGCCCCAGCATTTT
few,TRBJ1-5,NA,TRBV9,CASSVDGGLRPQHF,TGTGCCAGCAGCGTAGATGGAGGCCTCCGGCCCCAGCATTTT
NA,TRBJ1-6,NA,TRBV4-2,CASSQGGGYNSPLHF,TGTGCCAGCAGCCAAGGAGGGGGTTACAATTCACCCCTCCACTTT
NA,TRBJ1-2,TRBD1,TRBV2,CASSVDRGNYGYTF,TGTGCCAGCAGTGTCGACAGGGGAAACTATGGCTACACCTTC
NA,TRBJ1-1,NA,TRBV6-5,CASSYTVNTEAFF,TGTGCCAGCAGTTACACGGTGAACACTGAAGCTTTCTTT
NA,TRBJ1-1,NA,TRBV30,CAWSVLGTTEAFF,TGTGCCTGGAGTGTACTGGGGACCACTGAAGCTTTCTTT
NA,TRBJ2-5,NA,TRBV5-1,CASSDPRGTQYF,TGCGCCAGCAGCGACCCCCGGGGGACCCAGTACTTC
NA,TRBJ1-1,NA,TRBV7-9,CASSSTVNTEAFF,TGTGCCAGCAGCTCGACAGTGAACACTGAAGCTTTCTTT
NA,TRBJ2-1,NA,TRBV2,CASREQGSAYNEQFF,TGTGCCAGCAGGGAACAGGGATCGGCTTACAATGAGCAGTTCTTC
NA,TRBJ1-2,NA,TRBV29-1,CSVERRESYGYTF,TGCAGCGTTGAAAGACGGGAGAGCTATGGCTACACCTTC
few,TRBJ1-6,TRBD1,TRBV27,CASSPFGTETPLHF,TGTGCCAGCAGCCCCTTCGGGACAGAGACCCCCCTCCACTTT
once,TRBJ1-1,NA,TRBV4-1,CASSQPGGTVNTEAFF,TGCGCCAGCAGCCAACCAGGTGGGACCGTGAACACTGAAGCTTTCTTT
NA,TRBJ1-1,TRBD1,TRBV5-1,CASSLVWQGAFYGTEAFF,TGCGCCAGCAGCTTGGTTTGGCAGGGGGCCTTTTACGGCACTGAAGCTTTCTTT
NA,TRBJ2-7,NA,TRBV29-1,CSVEVGTPYEQYF,TGCAGCGTTGAAGTTGGAACCCCCTACGAGCAGTACTTC
NA,TRBJ2-6,NA,TRBV29-1,CSVVHGGANVLTF,TGCAGCGTTGTCCATGGAGGGGCCAACGTCCTGACTTTC
NA,TRBJ2-7,NA,TRBV4-1,CASGSVGRDEQYF,TGCGCCAGCGGCTCAGTCGGAAGGGACGAGCAGTACTTC
NA,TRBJ2-1,NA,TRBV4-1,CASSQEPLYNEQFF,TGCGCCAGCAGCCAAGAGCCCCTTTACAATGAGCAGTTCTTC
few,TRBJ1-3,NA,TRBV12-5,CASGLLGGGGNSGNTIYF,TGTGCTAGTGGTTTGCTCGGAGGCGGGGGGAACTCTGGAAACACCATATATTTT
NA,TRBJ2-2,NA,TRBV30,CAGMGAELFF,TGTGCCGGGATGGGAGCGGAGCTGTTTTTT
NA,TRBJ1-5,NA,TRBV21-1,CALAVQPQHF,TGTGCCCTCGCCGTCCAGCCCCAGCATTTT
NA,TRBJ2-1,TRBD1,TRBV28,CASSHDRQGADEQFF,TGTGCCAGCAGCCACGATCGACAGGGGGCCGATGAGCAGTTCTTC
NA,TRBJ2-1,NA,TRBV7-9,CASSLVGGFSYNEQFF,TGTGCCAGCAGCTTAGTAGGCGGATTCTCCTACAATGAGCAGTTCTTC
NA,TRBJ2-7,NA,TRBV5-1,CASSLDRGGSYEQYF,TGCGCCAGCAGCTTGGACAGGGGGGGCTCCTACGAGCAGTACTTC
NA,TRBJ2-5,TRBD2,TRBV13,CASSPRMASGGKETQYF,TGTGCCAGCAGCCCCCGGATGGCTAGCGGGGGTAAAGAGACCCAGTACTTC
NA,TRBJ1-2,NA,TRBV5-6,CASSSGAFNYGYTF,TGTGCCAGCAGCTCCGGGGCCTTCAACTATGGCTACACCTTC
NA,TRBJ2-1,NA,TRBV6-1,CASSEERYEQFF,TGTGCCAGCAGTGAGGAGCGGTATGAGCAGTTCTTC
few,TRBJ1-5,NA,TRBV4-2,CASSPGWGQPQHF,TGTGCCAGCAGTCCGGGGTGGGGACAGCCCCAGCATTTT
NA,TRBJ2-3,NA,TRBV5-1,CASSLGNSGTDTQYF,TGCGCCAGCAGCTTGGGGAATAGCGGCACAGATACGCAGTATTTT
NA,TRBJ2-3,NA,TRBV4-1,CASSQATTVGTDTQYF,TGCGCCAGCAGCCAAGCGACTACCGTCGGCACAGATACGCAGTATTTT